Listed below are T cell receptor beta chains from one sample, sequenced in a study of CD8 T cells in Susac syndrome. TCRdb analysed the immunoSEQ multiplex PCR reads with MiXCR anew, one entry per CDR3 protein. The sample lists about 140,000 distinct CDR3 sequences; 94% were seen once. Source material: CD8+ T cells from PBMCs. These TCRs come from a human donor in good health. The CDR3 runs from the conserved cysteine through the conserved F or W. Fields, in order: J gene, V gene, D gene, clone size, CDR3 DNA, CDR3 protein. D genes are given only for firm matches. Only part of the rows carry a size: once, few, many, or a class if the clone is expanded.

J gene: TRBJ2-7; V gene: TRBV3-1; D gene: .; clone size: .; CDR3 DNA: TGTGCCAGCAGCCAACTGACTAGTCCGTTCTACGAGCAGTACTTC; CDR3 protein: CASSQLTSPFYEQYF
J gene: TRBJ2-7; V gene: TRBV6-6; D gene: .; clone size: .; CDR3 DNA: TGTGCCAGCAGTTACGGCGGGACCTACGAGCAGTACTTC; CDR3 protein: CASSYGGTYEQYF
J gene: TRBJ2-2; V gene: TRBV7-7; D gene: .; clone size: .; CDR3 DNA: TGTGCCAGCAGCTTTGAAGAGGGATCGGTAGCGAACACCGGGGAGCTGTTTTTT; CDR3 protein: CASSFEEGSVANTGELFF
J gene: TRBJ2-1; V gene: TRBV5-1; D gene: .; clone size: .; CDR3 DNA: TGCGCCAGCAGCTTGGCCTCGGTGGGTAGCCCCAATGAGCAGTTCTTC; CDR3 protein: CASSLASVGSPNEQFF
J gene: TRBJ2-7; V gene: TRBV27; D gene: .; clone size: .; CDR3 DNA: TGTGCCAGCAGCCTGTTTAGGGGGGGATCCTACGAGCAGTACTTC; CDR3 protein: CASSLFRGGSYEQYF
J gene: TRBJ2-1; V gene: TRBV25-1; D gene: .; clone size: .; CDR3 DNA: TGTGCCAGCAGCGAGGGGTTATTCTACAATGAGCAGTTCTTC; CDR3 protein: CASSEGLFYNEQFF
J gene: TRBJ1-1; V gene: TRBV4-3; D gene: .; clone size: .; CDR3 DNA: TGCGCCAGCAGCCAAGGTACCCCAGGGTTGGCGGGGAACACTGAAGCTTTCTTT; CDR3 protein: CASSQGTPGLAGNTEAFF
J gene: TRBJ2-1; V gene: TRBV27; D gene: TRBD2; clone size: few; CDR3 DNA: TGTGCCAGCAGTTCCGGCCTAGCGGGAGTGAATGAGCAGTTCTTC; CDR3 protein: CASSSGLAGVNEQFF
J gene: TRBJ1-1; V gene: TRBV7-9; D gene: .; clone size: .; CDR3 DNA: TGTGCCAGCAGCACAAATGAAGCTTTCTTT; CDR3 protein: CASSTNEAFF
J gene: TRBJ2-7; V gene: TRBV13; D gene: TRBD2; clone size: .; CDR3 DNA: TGTGCCAGCAGCTACGTCAGCGGGAGCGCCCACGAGCAGTACTTC; CDR3 protein: CASSYVSGSAHEQYF
J gene: TRBJ2-3; V gene: TRBV9; D gene: .; clone size: .; CDR3 DNA: TGTGCCAGCAGCGTAAAGGGCCTAGCGTGGTCGGATACGCAGTATTTT; CDR3 protein: CASSVKGLAWSDTQYF
J gene: TRBJ2-1; V gene: TRBV19; D gene: .; clone size: .; CDR3 DNA: TGTGCCAGTAGCCCCGCCCTCGGATATGAGCAGTTCTTC; CDR3 protein: CASSPALGYEQFF
J gene: TRBJ2-2; V gene: TRBV20-1; D gene: .; clone size: .; CDR3 DNA: TGCAGTGCTAGAGATTACAGGGGAGGCACCGGGGAGCTGTTTTTT; CDR3 protein: CSARDYRGGTGELFF
J gene: TRBJ2-1; V gene: TRBV9; D gene: .; clone size: .; CDR3 DNA: TGTGCCAGCAGCTCAAGTCTCAATGAGCAGTTCTTC; CDR3 protein: CASSSSLNEQFF
J gene: TRBJ1-5; V gene: TRBV27; D gene: TRBD1; clone size: .; CDR3 DNA: TGTGCCAGCAGACCGGACAGGGAGTATCAGCCCCAGCATTTT; CDR3 protein: CASRPDREYQPQHF
J gene: TRBJ2-3; V gene: TRBV28; D gene: .; clone size: .; CDR3 DNA: TGTGCCAGCAGTTGGGACCTTTCGGCGGATACGCAGTATTTT; CDR3 protein: CASSWDLSADTQYF
J gene: TRBJ2-1; V gene: TRBV2; D gene: TRBD1; clone size: .; CDR3 DNA: TGTGCCAGCAGAACAGGGGGCTCCTACAATGAGCAGTTCTTC; CDR3 protein: CASRTGGSYNEQFF
J gene: TRBJ2-6; V gene: TRBV23-1; D gene: TRBD1; clone size: .; CDR3 DNA: TGCGCCAGCAGTCTTCGCAGGGGGCGCAGTTCTGGGGCCAACGTCCTGACTTTC; CDR3 protein: CASSLRRGRSSGANVLTF
J gene: TRBJ2-1; V gene: TRBV11-2; D gene: TRBD1; clone size: .; CDR3 DNA: TGTGCCAGCAGTTCCACAGGGGGCTCTATGGGGAATGAGCAGTTCTTC; CDR3 protein: CASSSTGGSMGNEQFF
J gene: TRBJ2-5; V gene: TRBV13; D gene: .; clone size: .; CDR3 DNA: TGTGCCAGCAGCGCAACGTTGGGGGAGACCCAGTACTTC; CDR3 protein: CASSATLGETQYF
J gene: TRBJ2-7; V gene: TRBV30; D gene: TRBD1; clone size: .; CDR3 DNA: TGTGCCTGGGGGGACAGTCTTATCTCCTACGAGCAGTACTTC; CDR3 protein: CAWGDSLISYEQYF
J gene: TRBJ2-2; V gene: TRBV3-1; D gene: .; clone size: .; CDR3 DNA: TGTGCCAGCAGCATATATGGCGGGGAGCTGTTTTTT; CDR3 protein: CASSIYGGELFF
J gene: TRBJ1-1; V gene: TRBV12-3/TRBV12-4; D gene: .; clone size: .; CDR3 DNA: TGTGCCAGCAGTTTTGTCCCGCTAGAAGCTTTCTTT; CDR3 protein: CASSFVPLEAFF
J gene: TRBJ2-5; V gene: TRBV15; D gene: .; clone size: .; CDR3 DNA: TGTGCCACCAGCAGAGAGAGGGGGGACCAAGAGACCCAGTACTTC; CDR3 protein: CATSRERGDQETQYF
J gene: TRBJ1-5; V gene: TRBV27; D gene: TRBD1; clone size: .; CDR3 DNA: TGTGCCAGCAGTTTATGGTGGGGACAGGCAGGTCAGCCCCAGCATTTT; CDR3 protein: CASSLWWGQAGQPQHF
J gene: TRBJ2-3; V gene: TRBV28; D gene: .; clone size: .; CDR3 DNA: TGTGCCAGCAGACCTCGGTCCGCCAGGAACACAGATACGCAGTATTTT; CDR3 protein: CASRPRSARNTDTQYF
J gene: TRBJ2-7; V gene: TRBV27; D gene: .; clone size: .; CDR3 DNA: TGTGCCAGCAGTTTAGGGGAAGGCTACGAGCAGTACTTC; CDR3 protein: CASSLGEGYEQYF
J gene: TRBJ2-3; V gene: TRBV27; D gene: TRBD2; clone size: .; CDR3 DNA: TGTGCCAGCGGGTGGACTAGCGACACAGATACGCAGTATTTT; CDR3 protein: CASGWTSDTDTQYF
J gene: TRBJ2-7; V gene: TRBV27; D gene: TRBD2; clone size: .; CDR3 DNA: TGTGCCAGCAGTCCGACCGGACTAGCGGAGCCCGCCTACGAGCAGTACTTC; CDR3 protein: CASSPTGLAEPAYEQYF